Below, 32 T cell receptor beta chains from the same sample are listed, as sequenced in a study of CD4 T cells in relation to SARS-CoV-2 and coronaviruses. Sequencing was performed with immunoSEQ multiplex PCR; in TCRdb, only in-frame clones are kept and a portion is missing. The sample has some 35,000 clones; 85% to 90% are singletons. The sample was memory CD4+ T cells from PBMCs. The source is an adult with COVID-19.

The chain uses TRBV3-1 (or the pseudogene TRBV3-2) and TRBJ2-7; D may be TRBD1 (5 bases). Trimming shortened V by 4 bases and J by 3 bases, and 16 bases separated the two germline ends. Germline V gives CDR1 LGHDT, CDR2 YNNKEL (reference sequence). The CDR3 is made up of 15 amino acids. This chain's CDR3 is CASSRRQNLYYEQYF. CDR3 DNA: TGTGCCAGCAGCCGGAGACAGAACTTATACTACGAGCAGTACTTC.

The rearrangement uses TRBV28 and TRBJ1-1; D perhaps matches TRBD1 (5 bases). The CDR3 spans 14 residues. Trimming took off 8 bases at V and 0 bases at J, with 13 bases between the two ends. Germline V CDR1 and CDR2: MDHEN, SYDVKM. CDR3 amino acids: CASANGAMNTEAFF. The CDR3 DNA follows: TGTGCCAGCGCTAATGGGGCAATGAACACTGAAGCTTTCTTT.

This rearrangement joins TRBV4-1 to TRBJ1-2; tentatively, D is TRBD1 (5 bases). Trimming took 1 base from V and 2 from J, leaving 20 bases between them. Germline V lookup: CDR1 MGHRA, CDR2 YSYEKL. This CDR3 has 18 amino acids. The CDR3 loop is CASSQVLPSQGPNYGYTF. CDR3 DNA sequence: TGCGCCAGCAGCCAAGTTTTACCTTCGCAGGGACCAAACTATGGCTACACCTTC.

CDR3 region: CASSYSGLGGQYF. CDR3 coding DNA: TGTGCCAGCAGTTACTCAGGGCTGGGTGGGCAGTACTTC. This chain uses TRBV6-5 with TRBJ2-7; D is ambiguous. Germline V CDR1 and CDR2: MNHEY, SVGAGI. The CDR3 sequence is 13 residues long. The ends were cut back, 0 bases at V and 9 bases at J, with 12 bases in the middle.

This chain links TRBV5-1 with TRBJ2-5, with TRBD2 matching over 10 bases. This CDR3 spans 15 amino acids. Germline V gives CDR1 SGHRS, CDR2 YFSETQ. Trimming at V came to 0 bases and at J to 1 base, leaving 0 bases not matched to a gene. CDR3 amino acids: CASSLVAGGQETQYF. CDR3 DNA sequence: TGCGCCAGCAGCTTGGTAGCGGGGGGCCAAGAGACCCAGTACTTC.

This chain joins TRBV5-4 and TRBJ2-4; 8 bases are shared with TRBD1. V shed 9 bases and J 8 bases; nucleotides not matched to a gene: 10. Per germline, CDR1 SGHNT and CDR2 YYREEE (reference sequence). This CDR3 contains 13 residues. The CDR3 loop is CAITDRGADIQYF. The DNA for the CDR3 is TGTGCCATCACCGACAGGGGAGCGGACATTCAGTACTTC.

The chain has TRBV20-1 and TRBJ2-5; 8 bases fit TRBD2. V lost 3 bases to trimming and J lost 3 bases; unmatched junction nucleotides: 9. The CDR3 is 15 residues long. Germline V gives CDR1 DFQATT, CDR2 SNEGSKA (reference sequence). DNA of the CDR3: TGCAGTGCTAGTCGGCGGGGGGAGGGAAAAGAGACCCAGTACTTC. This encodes CSASRRGEGKETQYF.

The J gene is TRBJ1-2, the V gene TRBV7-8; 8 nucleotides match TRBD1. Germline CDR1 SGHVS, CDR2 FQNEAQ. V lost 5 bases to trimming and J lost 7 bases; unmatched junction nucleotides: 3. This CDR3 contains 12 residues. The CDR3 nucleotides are TGTGCCAGCAGCGACAGGGGCCGTGGCTACACCTTC. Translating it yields CASSDRGRGYTF.

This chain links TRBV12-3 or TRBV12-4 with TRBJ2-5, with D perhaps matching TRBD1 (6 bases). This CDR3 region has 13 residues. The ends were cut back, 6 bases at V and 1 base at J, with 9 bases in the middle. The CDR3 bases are TGTGCCAGCAGACCGGACAGCCAAGAGACCCAGTACTTC. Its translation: CASRPDSQETQYF.

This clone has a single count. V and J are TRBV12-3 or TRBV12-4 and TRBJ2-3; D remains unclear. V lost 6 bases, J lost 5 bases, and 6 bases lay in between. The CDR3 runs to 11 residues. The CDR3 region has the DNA TGTGCCAGCAGATTACAAGATACGCAGTATTTT. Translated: CASRLQDTQYF.

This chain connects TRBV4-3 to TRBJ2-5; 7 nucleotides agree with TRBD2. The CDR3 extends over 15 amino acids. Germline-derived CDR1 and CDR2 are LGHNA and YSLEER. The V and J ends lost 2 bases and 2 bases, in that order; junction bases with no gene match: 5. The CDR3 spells CASSQQRGVQETQYF. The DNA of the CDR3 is TGCGCCAGCAGCCAACAACGGGGGGTTCAAGAGACCCAGTACTTC.

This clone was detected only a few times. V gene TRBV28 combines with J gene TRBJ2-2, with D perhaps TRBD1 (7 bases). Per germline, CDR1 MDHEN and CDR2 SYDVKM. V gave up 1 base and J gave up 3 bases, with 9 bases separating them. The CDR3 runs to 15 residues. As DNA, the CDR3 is TGTGCCAGCAGTTTATCAGGGGGGTACACCGGGGAGCTGTTTTTT. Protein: CASSLSGGYTGELFF.

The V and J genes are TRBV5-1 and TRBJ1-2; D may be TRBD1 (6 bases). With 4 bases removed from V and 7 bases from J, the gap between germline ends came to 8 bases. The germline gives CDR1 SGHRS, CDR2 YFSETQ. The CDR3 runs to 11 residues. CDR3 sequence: CASSGGGGYTF. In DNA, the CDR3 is TGCGCCAGCAGCGGAGGGGGTGGCTACACCTTC.

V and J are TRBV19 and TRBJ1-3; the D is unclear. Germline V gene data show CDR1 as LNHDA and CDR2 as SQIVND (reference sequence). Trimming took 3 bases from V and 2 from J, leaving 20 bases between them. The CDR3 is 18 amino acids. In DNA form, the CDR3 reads TGTGCCAGTAGTATCAGAGTAGGCGTTTCAGTCGCTGGAAACACCATATATTTT. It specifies CASSIRVGVSVAGNTIYF.

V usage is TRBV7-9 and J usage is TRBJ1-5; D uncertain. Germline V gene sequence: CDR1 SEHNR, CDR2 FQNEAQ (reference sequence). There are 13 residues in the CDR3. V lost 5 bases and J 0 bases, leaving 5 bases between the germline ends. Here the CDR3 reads CASSGYSNQPQHF. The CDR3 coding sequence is TGTGCCAGCAGCGGTTATAGCAATCAGCCCCAGCATTTT.

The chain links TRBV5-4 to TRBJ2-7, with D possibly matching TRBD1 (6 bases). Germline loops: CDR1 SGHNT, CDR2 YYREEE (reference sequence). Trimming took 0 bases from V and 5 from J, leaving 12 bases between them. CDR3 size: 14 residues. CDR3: CASSLGQGRDEQYF. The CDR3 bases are TGTGCCAGCAGCTTGGGTCAGGGGCGCGACGAGCAGTACTTC.

CDR3: CASSESGAGGVNEQFF. The CDR3 bases are TGTGCCAGCAGTGAATCGGGAGCGGGGGGGGTAAATGAGCAGTTCTTC. This chain joins TRBV25-1 and TRBJ2-1, with TRBD2 matching 10 bases. CDR1 and CDR2 from the germline V gene are MGHDK and SYGVNS. The V and J ends lost 1 base and 7 bases, in that order; junction bases with no gene match: 7. This CDR3 comprises 16 residues. Supplemented by reference TRBV25-1 and TRBJ2-1, the full variable domain reads EADIYQTPRYLVIGTGKKITLECSQTMGHDKMYWYQQDPGMELHLIHYSYGVNSTEKGDLSSESTVSRIRTEHFPLTLESARPSHTSQYLCASSESGAGGVNEQFFGPGTRLTVL.

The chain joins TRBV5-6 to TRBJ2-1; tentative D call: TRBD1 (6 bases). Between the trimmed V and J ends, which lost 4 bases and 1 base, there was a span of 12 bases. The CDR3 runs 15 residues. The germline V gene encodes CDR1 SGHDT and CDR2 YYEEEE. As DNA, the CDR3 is TGTGCCAGCAGCCGATTAACAGGGTCCTACAATGAGCAGTTCTTC. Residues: CASSRLTGSYNEQFF.

The CDR3 loop reads CASSYGVANSPLHF. In DNA, the CDR3 is TGTGCCAGCAGTTACGGGGTCGCAAATTCACCCCTCCACTTT. This chain links TRBV6-2 or TRBV6-3 with TRBJ1-6; D is ambiguous. Trimming took off 2 bases at V and 7 bases at J, with 9 bases between the two ends. CDR1 is MNHEY, CDR2 SVGEGT, per germline. This CDR3 is 14 amino acids long.

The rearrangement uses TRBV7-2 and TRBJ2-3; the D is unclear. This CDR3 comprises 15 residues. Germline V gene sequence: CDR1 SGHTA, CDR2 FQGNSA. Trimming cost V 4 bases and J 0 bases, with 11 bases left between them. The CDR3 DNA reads TGTGCCAGCAGCTCCTTAACTACTAGCACAGATACGCAGTATTTT. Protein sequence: CASSSLTTSTDTQYF.

The CDR3 is CASSLFFQGDTEAFF. The CDR3 nucleotides are TGTGCCAGCAGCTTATTCTTTCAGGGTGACACTGAAGCTTTCTTT. The rearrangement links TRBV7-2 to TRBJ1-1, with a tentative D call TRBD1 (5 bases). V was shortened by 2 bases and J by 3 bases, with 13 bases between the two germline ends. The CDR3 has 15 residues. Germline CDR1 SGHTA, CDR2 FQGNSA.

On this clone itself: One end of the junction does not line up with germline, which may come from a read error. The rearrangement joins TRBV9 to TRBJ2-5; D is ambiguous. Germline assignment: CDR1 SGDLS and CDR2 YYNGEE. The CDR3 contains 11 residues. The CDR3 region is CASGVRETQYF. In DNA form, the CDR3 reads TGTGCCAGCGGCGTGCGGGAGACCCAGTACTTC. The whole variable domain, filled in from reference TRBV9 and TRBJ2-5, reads DSGVTQTPKHLITATGQRVTLRCSPRSGDLSVYWYQQSLDQGLQFLIQYYNGEERAKGNILERFSAQQFPDLHSELNLSSLELGDSALYFCASGVRETQYFGPGTRLLVL.

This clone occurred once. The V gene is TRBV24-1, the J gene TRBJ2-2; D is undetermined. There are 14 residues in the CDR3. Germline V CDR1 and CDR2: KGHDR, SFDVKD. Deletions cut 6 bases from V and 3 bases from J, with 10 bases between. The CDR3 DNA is TGTGCCACCAGTATCCCGGGCTACACCGGGGAGCTGTTTTTT. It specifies CATSIPGYTGELFF.

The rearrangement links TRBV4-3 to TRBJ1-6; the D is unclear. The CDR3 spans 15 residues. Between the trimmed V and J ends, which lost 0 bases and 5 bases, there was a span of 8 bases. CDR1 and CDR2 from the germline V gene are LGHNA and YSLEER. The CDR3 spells CASSQDLRNNSPLHF. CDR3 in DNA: TGCGCCAGCAGCCAAGATCTACGGAATAATTCACCCCTCCACTTT.

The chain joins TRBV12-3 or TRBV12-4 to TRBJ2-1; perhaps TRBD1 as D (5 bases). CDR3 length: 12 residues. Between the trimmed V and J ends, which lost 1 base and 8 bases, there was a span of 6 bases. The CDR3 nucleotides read TGTGCCAGCAGTTTAGAAGGGGATGAGCAGTTCTTC. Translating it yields CASSLEGDEQFF.

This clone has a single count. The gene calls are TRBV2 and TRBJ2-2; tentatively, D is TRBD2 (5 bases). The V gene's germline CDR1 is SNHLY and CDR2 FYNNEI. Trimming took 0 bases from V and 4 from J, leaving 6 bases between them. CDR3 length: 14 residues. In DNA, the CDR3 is TGTGCCAGCAGTGAAGCCCGGGGCACCGGGGAGCTGTTTTTT. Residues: CASSEARGTGELFF.

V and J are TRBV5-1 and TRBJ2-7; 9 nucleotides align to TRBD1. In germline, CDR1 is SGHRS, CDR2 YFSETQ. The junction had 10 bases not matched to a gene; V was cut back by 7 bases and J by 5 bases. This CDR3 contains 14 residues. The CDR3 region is CASATGGASDEQYF. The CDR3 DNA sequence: TGCGCCAGCGCAACAGGGGGCGCATCCGACGAGCAGTACTTC. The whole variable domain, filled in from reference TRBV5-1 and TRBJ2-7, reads KAGVTQTPRYLIKTRGQQVTLSCSPISGHRSVSWYQQTPGQGLQFLFEYFSETQRNKGNFPGRFSGRQFSNSRSEMNVSTLELGDSALYLCASATGGASDEQYFGPGTRLTVT.

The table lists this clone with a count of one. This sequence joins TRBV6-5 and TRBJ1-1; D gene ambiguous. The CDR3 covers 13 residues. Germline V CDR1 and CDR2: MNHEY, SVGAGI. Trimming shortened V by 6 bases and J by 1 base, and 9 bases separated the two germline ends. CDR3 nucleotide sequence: TGTGCCAGCAGAGACTTTAAGAACACTGAAGCTTTCTTT. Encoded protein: CASRDFKNTEAFF.

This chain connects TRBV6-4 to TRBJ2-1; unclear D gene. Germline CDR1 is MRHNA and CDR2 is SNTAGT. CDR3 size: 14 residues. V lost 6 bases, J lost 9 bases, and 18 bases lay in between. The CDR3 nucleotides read TGTGCCAGCAGCGCGACTCCCAGTATAGGTGAGCAGTTCTTC. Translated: CASSATPSIGEQFF.

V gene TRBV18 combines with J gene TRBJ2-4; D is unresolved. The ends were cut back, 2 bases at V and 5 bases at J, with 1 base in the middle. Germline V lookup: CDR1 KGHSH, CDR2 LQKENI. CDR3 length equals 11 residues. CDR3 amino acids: CASSPENIQYF. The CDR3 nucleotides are TGTGCCAGCTCACCAGAAAACATTCAGTACTTC. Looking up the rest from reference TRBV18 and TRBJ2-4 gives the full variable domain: NAGVMQNPRHLVRRRGQEARLRCSPMKGHSHVYWYRQLPEEGLKFMVYLQKENIIDESGMPKERFSAEFPKEGPSILRIQQVVRGDSAAYFCASSPENIQYFGAGTRLSVL.

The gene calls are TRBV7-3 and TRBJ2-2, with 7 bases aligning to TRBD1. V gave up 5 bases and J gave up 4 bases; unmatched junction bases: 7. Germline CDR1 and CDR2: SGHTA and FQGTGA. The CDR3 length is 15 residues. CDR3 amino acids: CASSPTGTVTGELFF. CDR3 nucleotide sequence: TGTGCCAGCAGCCCTACCGGGACAGTCACCGGGGAGCTGTTTTTT.

Here the CDR3 DNA reads TGTGCCAGCTCACAACGGGACACTCGCACAGATACGCAGTATTTT. This gives the protein CASSQRDTRTDTQYF. The genes are TRBV18 and TRBJ2-3; tentatively, D is TRBD1 (6 bases). Trimming cost V 4 bases and J 1 base, with 12 bases left between them. The CDR3 is 15 amino acids. Germline loops: CDR1 KGHSH, CDR2 LQKENI.